This is a list of T cell receptor beta chains from one sample in a study of Graves' ophthalmopathy and Graves' hyperthyroidism. TCRdb re-derived calls from the multiplex PCR reads in MiXCR, one entry per CDR3 protein. Found here are roughly 400,000 distinct CDR3 sequences, about 18% of them singletons; the top ten hold roughly 2.3%. Sequencing used peripheral blood. The receptor set was obtained from an adult woman with stable Graves' hyperthyroidism. CDR3s include the opening cysteine and the closing phenylalanine or tryptophan. The D gene is left open where the match is weak. Where a row states a size, it is once, few, many or the class of an expanded clone; other rows omit it.

clone size: many
J gene: TRBJ1-1
V gene: TRBV29-1
D gene: NA
CDR3 protein: CSVPLDSMNTEAFF
CDR3 DNA: TGCAGCGTGCCCCTTGACAGCATGAACACTGAAGCTTTCTTT

clone size: many
J gene: TRBJ2-5
V gene: TRBV6-1
D gene: NA
CDR3 protein: CASRNRLKETQYF
CDR3 DNA: TGTGCCAGCAGGAACAGACTAAAAGAGACCCAGTACTTC

clone size: many
J gene: TRBJ1-5
V gene: TRBV12-3/TRBV12-4
D gene: TRBD1
CDR3 protein: CASTPTGAGQPQHF
CDR3 DNA: TGTGCCAGCACCCCGACAGGGGCTGGACAGCCCCAGCATTTT

clone size: few
J gene: TRBJ2-7
V gene: TRBV11-2
D gene: TRBD2
CDR3 protein: CASSLRRSGRAEEQYF
CDR3 DNA: TGTGCCAGCAGCTTACGGCGTAGCGGGAGGGCCGAAGAGCAGTACTTC

clone size: NA
J gene: TRBJ2-6
V gene: TRBV11-1
D gene: NA
CDR3 protein: CASSFSFSVSGANVLTF
CDR3 DNA: TGTGCCAGCAGCTTCAGCTTCAGCGTCTCTGGGGCCAACGTCCTGACTTTC

clone size: many
J gene: TRBJ1-5
V gene: TRBV28
D gene: NA
CDR3 protein: CASSLNRLNQHF
CDR3 DNA: TGTGCCAGCAGTTTAAATCGGTTAAACCAGCATTTT

clone size: many
J gene: TRBJ2-7
V gene: TRBV29-1
D gene: TRBD2
CDR3 protein: CSYTSGAYEQYF
CDR3 DNA: TGCAGCTACACTAGCGGCGCCTACGAGCAGTACTTC

clone size: NA
J gene: TRBJ2-7
V gene: TRBV19
D gene: TRBD1
CDR3 protein: CASSRTSPGQGNYEQYF
CDR3 DNA: TGTGCCAGTAGTAGAACGAGTCCGGGACAGGGCAACTACGAGCAGTACTTC

clone size: many
J gene: TRBJ2-5
V gene: TRBV18
D gene: TRBD1
CDR3 protein: CASSPSVTGPGETQYF
CDR3 DNA: TGTGCCAGCTCACCGAGTGTGACAGGGCCCGGGGAGACCCAGTACTTC

clone size: many
J gene: TRBJ2-7
V gene: TRBV12-3/TRBV12-4
D gene: TRBD2
CDR3 protein: CASSPGLAGEWSSYEQYF
CDR3 DNA: TGTGCCAGCAGTCCCGGACTAGCGGGAGAGTGGAGCTCCTACGAGCAGTACTTC

clone size: many
J gene: TRBJ2-7
V gene: TRBV18
D gene: TRBD2
CDR3 protein: CASSPWASGSYEQYF
CDR3 DNA: TGTGCCAGCTCCCCGTGGGCTAGCGGGAGTTACGAGCAGTACTTC

clone size: many
J gene: TRBJ2-7
V gene: TRBV10-2
D gene: NA
CDR3 protein: CASKDLYNYGEQYF
CDR3 DNA: TGCGCCAGCAAGGACTTGTATAACTACGGGGAGCAGTACTTC

clone size: once
J gene: TRBJ2-2
V gene: TRBV18
D gene: TRBD2
CDR3 protein: CASSPLTSGSNRGTGELFF
CDR3 DNA: TGTGCCAGCTCACCCTTGACTAGCGGGAGTAATCGCGGCACCGGGGAGCTGTTTTTT

clone size: many
J gene: TRBJ1-2
V gene: TRBV30
D gene: NA
CDR3 protein: CAWSVPPGVYGYTF
CDR3 DNA: TGTGCCTGGAGTGTACCCCCGGGGGTCTATGGCTACACCTTC

clone size: many
J gene: TRBJ2-7
V gene: TRBV13
D gene: TRBD2
CDR3 protein: CASSPNGTSGYEQYF
CDR3 DNA: TGTGCCAGCAGCCCCAACGGGACTAGCGGTTACGAGCAGTACTTC

clone size: NA
J gene: TRBJ2-6
V gene: TRBV9
D gene: NA
CDR3 protein: CASSARPGQTSRVGSGANVLTF
CDR3 DNA: TGTGCCAGCAGCGCTCGGCCGGGACAAACCTCCAGGGTGGGATCTGGGGCCAACGTCCTGACTTTC

clone size: many
J gene: TRBJ2-5
V gene: TRBV2
D gene: TRBD1
CDR3 protein: CASLTGDGTQYF
CDR3 DNA: TGTGCCAGCTTGACAGGGGACGGGACCCAGTACTTC

clone size: many
J gene: TRBJ1-2
V gene: TRBV3-1
D gene: TRBD1
CDR3 protein: CASSLTDRVSDGYTF
CDR3 DNA: TGTGCCAGCAGCCTAACGGACAGGGTATCTGATGGCTACACCTTC

clone size: many
J gene: TRBJ2-5
V gene: TRBV28
D gene: TRBD2
CDR3 protein: CASTSGTSGIETQYF
CDR3 DNA: TGTGCCAGCACCTCCGGGACTAGCGGGATAGAGACCCAGTACTTC

clone size: many
J gene: TRBJ1-5
V gene: TRBV20-1
D gene: TRBD1
CDR3 protein: CSASDRGQGSNQPQHF
CDR3 DNA: TGCAGTGCTAGTGACAGGGGGCAAGGGAGCAATCAGCCCCAGCATTTT

clone size: many
J gene: TRBJ2-5
V gene: TRBV30
D gene: NA
CDR3 protein: CAWSSPRVEWETQYF
CDR3 DNA: TGTGCCTGGAGTTCCCCGCGAGTAGAGTGGGAGACCCAGTACTTC

clone size: many
J gene: TRBJ2-4
V gene: TRBV4-1
D gene: TRBD2
CDR3 protein: CASSRSRAGGHIKYF
CDR3 DNA: TGCGCCAGCAGCCGGTCGAGAGCGGGAGGGCACATTAAGTACTTC

clone size: many
J gene: TRBJ2-5
V gene: TRBV28
D gene: TRBD2
CDR3 protein: CASSPGLAGVETQYF
CDR3 DNA: TGTGCCAGCAGCCCGGGACTAGCGGGAGTTGAGACCCAGTACTTC

clone size: many
J gene: TRBJ1-2
V gene: TRBV28
D gene: NA
CDR3 protein: CASSSHYGYTF
CDR3 DNA: TGTGCCAGCAGTTCACACTATGGCTACACCTTC

clone size: many
J gene: TRBJ2-5
V gene: TRBV15
D gene: NA
CDR3 protein: CATSRENGETQYF
CDR3 DNA: TGTGCCACCAGCAGAGAGAATGGAGAGACCCAGTACTTC

clone size: NA
J gene: TRBJ1-2
V gene: TRBV6-5
D gene: NA
CDR3 protein: CASSLGSWGPYGYTF
CDR3 DNA: TGTGCCAGCAGTTTAGGGTCCTGGGGGCCTTATGGCTACACCTTC

clone size: many
J gene: TRBJ1-1
V gene: TRBV7-3
D gene: NA
CDR3 protein: CASSDPGSRGEAFF
CDR3 DNA: TGTGCCAGCAGCGACCCCGGCTCTCGGGGTGAAGCTTTCTTT

clone size: many
J gene: TRBJ2-2
V gene: TRBV7-2
D gene: TRBD2
CDR3 protein: CASSLVLAGVGPGELFF
CDR3 DNA: TGTGCCAGCAGCTTAGTACTAGCGGGAGTAGGCCCCGGGGAGCTGTTTTTT

clone size: NA
J gene: TRBJ2-5
V gene: TRBV6-1
D gene: TRBD2
CDR3 protein: CASSEATGGGAETQYF
CDR3 DNA: TGTGCCAGCAGTGAAGCTACGGGCGGGGGGGCTGAGACCCAGTACTTC

clone size: many
J gene: TRBJ1-3
V gene: TRBV6-1
D gene: TRBD1
CDR3 protein: CASSQPLQGPRGGNTIYF
CDR3 DNA: TGTGCCAGCAGTCAACCACTACAGGGGCCTAGGGGGGGAAACACCATATATTTT

clone size: many
J gene: TRBJ1-6
V gene: TRBV7-8
D gene: NA
CDR3 protein: CASTLSRYYNSPLHF
CDR3 DNA: TGTGCCAGCACCCTATCGAGGTACTATAATTCACCCCTCCACTTT

clone size: many
J gene: TRBJ2-7
V gene: TRBV10-3
D gene: TRBD2
CDR3 protein: CAISEGTSHGFEQYF
CDR3 DNA: TGTGCCATCAGTGAAGGGACTAGTCACGGGTTTGAGCAGTACTTC

clone size: NA
J gene: TRBJ2-7
V gene: TRBV10-3
D gene: TRBD1
CDR3 protein: CAITADRGSYEQYF
CDR3 DNA: TGTGCCATCACGGCGGACAGGGGATCCTACGAGCAGTACTTC

clone size: NA
J gene: TRBJ2-7
V gene: TRBV12-3/TRBV12-4
D gene: TRBD2
CDR3 protein: CASRIGTSGSHEQYF
CDR3 DNA: TGTGCCAGCAGAATAGGGACTAGCGGGTCACACGAGCAGTACTTC

clone size: many
J gene: TRBJ2-5
V gene: TRBV7-6
D gene: TRBD2
CDR3 protein: CASSLEVAGGRQETQYF
CDR3 DNA: TGTGCCAGCAGCTTAGAAGTAGCGGGAGGGAGACAAGAGACCCAGTACTTC

clone size: NA
J gene: TRBJ1-2
V gene: TRBV12-3/TRBV12-4
D gene: NA
CDR3 protein: CASSLYTPYGYTF
CDR3 DNA: TGTGCCAGCAGTTTATACACCCCCTATGGCTACACCTTC

clone size: NA
J gene: TRBJ2-2
V gene: TRBV28
D gene: NA
CDR3 protein: CASSYFTGANTGELFF
CDR3 DNA: TGTGCCAGCAGCTACTTTACAGGCGCGAACACCGGGGAGCTGTTTTTT

clone size: many
J gene: TRBJ2-7
V gene: TRBV10-3
D gene: NA
CDR3 protein: CAISEIFGTQTTYEQYF
CDR3 DNA: TGTGCCATCAGTGAAATCTTCGGAACTCAAACGACCTACGAGCAGTACTTC

clone size: many
J gene: TRBJ1-2
V gene: TRBV27
D gene: NA
CDR3 protein: CASSFEGRHGYTF
CDR3 DNA: TGTGCCAGCAGTTTCGAGGGGCGGCACGGCTACACCTTC

clone size: many
J gene: TRBJ2-7
V gene: TRBV10-3
D gene: TRBD1
CDR3 protein: CAISESQGGEQYF
CDR3 DNA: TGTGCCATCAGTGAGTCACAGGGGGGCGAGCAGTACTTC

clone size: many
J gene: TRBJ2-7
V gene: TRBV20-1
D gene: TRBD2
CDR3 protein: CSARGPSGRNSYEQYF
CDR3 DNA: TGCAGTGCTAGAGGCCCTAGCGGGAGGAACTCCTACGAGCAGTACTTC

clone size: NA
J gene: TRBJ2-7
V gene: TRBV14
D gene: NA
CDR3 protein: CASSQDWQGEQYF
CDR3 DNA: TGTGCCAGCAGCCAAGATTGGCAGGGCGAGCAGTACTTC

clone size: many
J gene: TRBJ1-6
V gene: TRBV27
D gene: TRBD1
CDR3 protein: CASSTQAGTGAPESPLHF
CDR3 DNA: TGTGCCAGCAGTACGCAAGCCGGGACAGGGGCCCCTGAATCACCCCTCCACTTT

clone size: many
J gene: TRBJ1-5
V gene: TRBV12-5
D gene: NA
CDR3 protein: CASGLEGNAAPQHF
CDR3 DNA: TGTGCTAGTGGTTTGGAAGGAAACGCAGCGCCCCAGCATTTT

clone size: many
J gene: TRBJ2-7
V gene: TRBV5-6
D gene: NA
CDR3 protein: CASSAHPNYEQYF
CDR3 DNA: TGTGCCAGCAGTGCGCATCCCAACTACGAGCAGTACTTC

clone size: many
J gene: TRBJ2-5
V gene: TRBV28
D gene: TRBD1
CDR3 protein: CASSPASLQGSEETQYF
CDR3 DNA: TGTGCCAGCAGCCCCGCATCCCTACAGGGGTCTGAAGAGACCCAGTACTTC

clone size: many
J gene: TRBJ1-1
V gene: TRBV27
D gene: NA
CDR3 protein: CASSWGQGLTEAFF
CDR3 DNA: TGTGCCAGCAGTTGGGGGCAGGGTCTCACTGAAGCTTTCTTT

clone size: NA
J gene: TRBJ1-5
V gene: TRBV2
D gene: TRBD1
CDR3 protein: CASDRGNGPQHF
CDR3 DNA: TGTGCCAGCGACAGGGGGAATGGGCCCCAGCATTTT

clone size: NA
J gene: TRBJ2-4
V gene: TRBV5-7
D gene: NA
CDR3 protein: CASSFGIQYF
CDR3 DNA: TGTGCCAGCAGCTTCGGGATTCAGTACTTC